The 19 T cell receptor beta chains below were found in one sample sequenced in a study of human T cells and chemical hapten exposure. MiXCR, applied by TCRdb to the RACE reads, yields one record per CDR3 protein. The sample holds some 38,000 distinct CDR3 sequences, more than 9% seen once. The time point denotes: patch test 3, about 24 weeks after DPC sensitization. Treatment given: therapeutic diphenylcyclopropenone sensitization with weekly scalp DPC. The template was total RNA from unfractionated whole blood. Specimen: whole blood, collected in connection with sensitization to the hapten diphenylcyclopropenone (DPC). The receptors originated from a man aged 50 to 59 with alopecia areata. Some clones in this sample may be carry-over from other donors' samples.

This rearrangement joins TRBV6-2 or TRBV6-3 to TRBJ2-3; TRBD1 aligns across 8 bases. The CDR3 sequence is 18 residues long. Germline CDR1 is MNHEY and CDR2 is SVGEGT. V shed 2 bases, J shed 0 bases, and the junction held 10 bases outside the gene matches. For the CDR3, the DNA is TGTGCCAGCAGTTACCATACCGGACAGGGCCACAGCACAGATACGCAGTATTTT. It translates to CASSYHTGQGHSTDTQYF.

The rearrangement links TRBV21-1 to TRBJ2-2; the D segment call TRBD2 is taken from the table without a DNA check. TRBV21-1 is a listed pseudogene. The CDR3 extends over 16 amino acids. The CDR3: CASSKEGPANTGELFF. The CDR3 DNA sequence: TGTGCCAGCAGCAAAGAAGGGCCAGCGAACACCGGGGAGCTGTTTTTT.

The sample holds many counts of this clonotype. The chain has TRBV28 and TRBJ2-7; D assignment may be TRBD1 or TRBD2 (5 bases each). This CDR3 has 15 residues. V was shortened by 5 bases and J by 4 bases, with 18 bases between the two germline ends. Germline CDR1 MDHEN, CDR2 SYDVKM. CDR3 amino acids: CASSPISGPRYEQYF. The CDR3, as DNA: TGTGCCAGCAGTCCTATTTCGGGGCCCCGTTACGAGCAGTACTTC.

Concerning this clonotype: With a much larger clone just one base away, this may be a read error. The V and J genes are TRBV7-7 and TRBJ1-1; perhaps TRBD1 as D (5 bases). Looked up from germline, CDR1 is SSHAT and CDR2 is FNYEAQ (reference sequence). This CDR3 comprises 13 residues. The CDR3 here is CASSLDSLTEAFF. DNA for the CDR3: TGTGCTAGCAGCTTAGACAGTCTCACTGAAGCTTTCTTT.

The sample holds a few counts of this clonotype. The chain is built from TRBV7-8 and TRBJ2-3; no clear D. CDR1 SGHVS and CDR2 FQNEAQ come from the germline V gene. The germline V and J ends were trimmed by 5 bases and 11 bases, with 11 bases remaining between them. The CDR3 consists of 11 residues. The CDR3 DNA is TGTGCCAGCAGCCCCGTAGGGTTGCAGTATTTT. Its translation is CASSPVGLQYF.

The rearrangement links TRBV29-1 to TRBJ2-7; D may correspond to TRBD1 or TRBD2 (7 bases each). Trimming took 5 bases from V and 6 from J, leaving 20 bases between them. Germline V gene sequence: CDR1 SQVTM, CDR2 ANQGSEA. This CDR3 is 14 amino acids long. CDR3 region: CSVPSPGGVGEQYF. DNA for the CDR3: TGCAGCGTTCCCTCCCCAGGGGGGGTTGGCGAGCAGTACTTC.

The rearrangement links TRBV12-3 or TRBV12-4 to TRBJ2-7, with D unresolved. V lost 5 bases, J lost 6 bases, and 8 bases lay in between. The CDR3 consists of 11 residues. CDR3 nucleotides: TGTGCCAGCAGTCGAATAGCCGAGCAGTACTTC. Translated, it gives CASSRIAEQYF.

There are many counts of this clonotype. V is TRBV12-5 and J is TRBJ2-1; the match to TRBD2 covers 11 bases. The CDR3 extends over 18 amino acids. V was clipped by 0 bases and J by 3 bases; unmatched bases: 7. CDR1 and CDR2 (germline): LGHNT, FRNRAP. The CDR3 region has the DNA TGTGCTAGTGGTTTGGTACGCACTAGCGGGGGAAACTACAATGAGCAGTTCTTC. This sequence encodes CASGLVRTSGGNYNEQFF.

Only a few counts were recorded for this clonotype. V usage is TRBV9 and J usage is TRBJ2-2; D is ambiguous. Germline values: CDR1 SGDLS, CDR2 YYNGEE. V lost 0 bases to trimming and J lost 1 base, with 4 bases between them. The CDR3 is 14 residues long. The CDR3 here is CASSVGQNTGELFF. CDR3 in DNA: TGTGCCAGCAGCGTAGGTCAGAACACCGGGGAGCTGTTTTTT.

This clonotype was seen many times. The V call is TRBV29-1, the J call TRBJ1-1, with a weak D call TRBD1 (5 bases). V was shortened by 6 bases and J by 8 bases, with 10 bases between the two germline ends. The germline CDR1 and CDR2 sequences are SQVTM and ANQGSEA. The CDR3 is 10 residues long. The chain's CDR3 is CSVWTLEAFF. For the CDR3, the DNA is TGCAGCGTGTGGACATTGGAAGCTTTCTTT.

CDR3 residues: CSARGTGNEKLFF. The CDR3 DNA reads as TGCAGTGCTAGAGGGACGGGTAATGAAAAACTGTTTTTT. The rearrangement joins TRBV20-1 to TRBJ1-4; D call uncertain. The CDR3 extends over 13 amino acids. Germline V CDR1 and CDR2: DFQATT, SNEGSKA (reference sequence). Trimming cost V 1 base and J 4 bases, with 7 bases left between them.

This clonotype was seen more than once but under ten times. The rearrangement joins TRBV12-3 or TRBV12-4 to TRBJ1-6; unclear D gene. Trimming pared 2 bases from V and 7 bases from J, leaving 9 bases between. This CDR3 is built from 14 residues. CDR3 nucleotide sequence: TGTGCCAGCAGTTTAAGGACCGGGAATTCACCCCTCCACTTT. Translating gives CASSLRTGNSPLHF.

This clonotype was found many times. The genes are TRBV9 and TRBJ2-7; 7 bases are a match to TRBD2. There are 15 residues in the CDR3. The V gene end was trimmed by 2 bases and the J gene end by 2 bases; junction bases not matched to a gene: 7. Germline loops: CDR1 SGDLS, CDR2 YYNGEE. The CDR3 DNA follows: TGTGCCAGCAGCGTCGGGACTATGCCCACCTACGAGCAGTACTTC. The encoded protein is CASSVGTMPTYEQYF.

Ten or more counts support this clonotype. This chain uses TRBV5-1 with TRBJ2-7, with 10 nucleotides matching TRBD2. The germline V gene has CDR1 SGHRS and CDR2 YFSETQ. The CDR3 is 16 amino acids. After removal of 5 bases from V and 1 base from J, the junction contained 9 bases not matched to a gene. CDR3 in amino acids: CASSYMTSGSSYEQYF. Here the CDR3 DNA reads TGCGCCAGCAGTTACATGACTAGCGGGTCTTCCTACGAGCAGTACTTC.

This clonotype occurred many times. The chain couples TRBV7-3 to TRBJ2-3, with D possibly being TRBD1 (5 bases). Trimming removed 3 bases at V and 2 bases at J, with 9 bases between. Germline CDR1 reads SGHTA; CDR2 reads FQGTGA. The CDR3 consists of 14 residues. Written as DNA, the CDR3 is TGTGCCAGCAGCTTTGACAGAGCCACAGATACGCAGTATTTT. Its protein product is CASSFDRATDTQYF.

The chain carries TRBV6-4 and TRBJ1-5; TRBD1 is a possible D gene (5 bases). V was trimmed by 3 bases and J by 5 bases, leaving 8 bases between them. CDR1 and CDR2 from the germline V gene are MRHNA and SNTAGT. The length of the CDR3 is 13 residues. The CDR3 DNA is TGTGCCAGCAGTGAGGGGGAATATCAGCCCCAGCATTTT. It specifies CASSEGEYQPQHF.

This clonotype was found many times. The gene calls are TRBV20-1 and TRBJ2-5; no reliable D call. The germline V and J ends were trimmed by 0 bases and 4 bases, with 9 bases remaining between them. Germline-derived CDR1 and CDR2 are DFQATT and SNEGSKA (reference sequence). This CDR3 has 13 residues. The CDR3 nucleotides read TGCAGTGCTAGAGATCTCGGATTAGAGACCCAGTACTTC. Its translation is CSARDLGLETQYF.

The chain employs TRBV29-1 and TRBJ2-2, with 10 bases that match TRBD1. Looked up from germline, CDR1 is SQVTM and CDR2 is ANQGSEA. V was pared by 6 bases and J by 1 base, with 5 bases of the junction left unmatched. The CDR3 consists of 15 residues. The CDR3 is CSVPRTGGNTGELFF. DNA for the CDR3: TGCAGCGTACCCCGGACAGGGGGGAACACCGGGGAGCTGTTTTTT.

The gene calls are TRBV20-1 and TRBJ1-5, with no clear D. Trimming left V 0 bases short and J 4 bases short, with 10 bases between. Looked up from germline, CDR1 is DFQATT and CDR2 is SNEGSKA (reference sequence). The CDR3 has 14 residues. This CDR3 is CSAREGSTNQPQHF. CDR3 coding DNA: TGCAGTGCTAGAGAGGGCAGTACTAATCAGCCCCAGCATTTT.